The sequence of this T cell receptor beta chain was determined in a study of Graves' ophthalmopathy and Graves' hyperthyroidism. Notes on the study in general: The model predicted ophthalmopathy progression with roughly 70% sensitivity and approximately 72% specificity.

Amplification from RNA transcripts yielded the TCR beta CDR3 regions. HTBI primers primed a first-round RT-PCR, and a second-round multiplex PCR followed. Via MiXCR, TCRdb re-called the multiplex PCR reads, giving one row per CDR3 protein. The table records around 1,200,000 distinct CDR3 sequences, roughly two fifths of them present only once. Newly diagnosed, the hyperthyroidism patients had under 2 months' duration and were aged 18 to 65. In its sample, this clonotype was seen many times. The target antigen is unknown. Trimming shortened V by 4 bases and J by 4 bases, and 17 bases separated the two germline ends. The CDR3 is made up of 15 amino acids. The germline V gene has CDR1 SGHAT and CDR2 FQNNGV.

The source of this sequence is an adult man with Graves' hyperthyroidism. The chain is built from TRBV11-2 and TRBJ2-7, with D hard to call. Sequenced: peripheral blood or thyroid tissue (not recorded which). The CDR3 is CASSSLPGNYYEQYF. CDR3 nucleotides: TGTGCCAGCAGCTCCCTCCCAGGAAACTATTACGAGCAGTACTTC.